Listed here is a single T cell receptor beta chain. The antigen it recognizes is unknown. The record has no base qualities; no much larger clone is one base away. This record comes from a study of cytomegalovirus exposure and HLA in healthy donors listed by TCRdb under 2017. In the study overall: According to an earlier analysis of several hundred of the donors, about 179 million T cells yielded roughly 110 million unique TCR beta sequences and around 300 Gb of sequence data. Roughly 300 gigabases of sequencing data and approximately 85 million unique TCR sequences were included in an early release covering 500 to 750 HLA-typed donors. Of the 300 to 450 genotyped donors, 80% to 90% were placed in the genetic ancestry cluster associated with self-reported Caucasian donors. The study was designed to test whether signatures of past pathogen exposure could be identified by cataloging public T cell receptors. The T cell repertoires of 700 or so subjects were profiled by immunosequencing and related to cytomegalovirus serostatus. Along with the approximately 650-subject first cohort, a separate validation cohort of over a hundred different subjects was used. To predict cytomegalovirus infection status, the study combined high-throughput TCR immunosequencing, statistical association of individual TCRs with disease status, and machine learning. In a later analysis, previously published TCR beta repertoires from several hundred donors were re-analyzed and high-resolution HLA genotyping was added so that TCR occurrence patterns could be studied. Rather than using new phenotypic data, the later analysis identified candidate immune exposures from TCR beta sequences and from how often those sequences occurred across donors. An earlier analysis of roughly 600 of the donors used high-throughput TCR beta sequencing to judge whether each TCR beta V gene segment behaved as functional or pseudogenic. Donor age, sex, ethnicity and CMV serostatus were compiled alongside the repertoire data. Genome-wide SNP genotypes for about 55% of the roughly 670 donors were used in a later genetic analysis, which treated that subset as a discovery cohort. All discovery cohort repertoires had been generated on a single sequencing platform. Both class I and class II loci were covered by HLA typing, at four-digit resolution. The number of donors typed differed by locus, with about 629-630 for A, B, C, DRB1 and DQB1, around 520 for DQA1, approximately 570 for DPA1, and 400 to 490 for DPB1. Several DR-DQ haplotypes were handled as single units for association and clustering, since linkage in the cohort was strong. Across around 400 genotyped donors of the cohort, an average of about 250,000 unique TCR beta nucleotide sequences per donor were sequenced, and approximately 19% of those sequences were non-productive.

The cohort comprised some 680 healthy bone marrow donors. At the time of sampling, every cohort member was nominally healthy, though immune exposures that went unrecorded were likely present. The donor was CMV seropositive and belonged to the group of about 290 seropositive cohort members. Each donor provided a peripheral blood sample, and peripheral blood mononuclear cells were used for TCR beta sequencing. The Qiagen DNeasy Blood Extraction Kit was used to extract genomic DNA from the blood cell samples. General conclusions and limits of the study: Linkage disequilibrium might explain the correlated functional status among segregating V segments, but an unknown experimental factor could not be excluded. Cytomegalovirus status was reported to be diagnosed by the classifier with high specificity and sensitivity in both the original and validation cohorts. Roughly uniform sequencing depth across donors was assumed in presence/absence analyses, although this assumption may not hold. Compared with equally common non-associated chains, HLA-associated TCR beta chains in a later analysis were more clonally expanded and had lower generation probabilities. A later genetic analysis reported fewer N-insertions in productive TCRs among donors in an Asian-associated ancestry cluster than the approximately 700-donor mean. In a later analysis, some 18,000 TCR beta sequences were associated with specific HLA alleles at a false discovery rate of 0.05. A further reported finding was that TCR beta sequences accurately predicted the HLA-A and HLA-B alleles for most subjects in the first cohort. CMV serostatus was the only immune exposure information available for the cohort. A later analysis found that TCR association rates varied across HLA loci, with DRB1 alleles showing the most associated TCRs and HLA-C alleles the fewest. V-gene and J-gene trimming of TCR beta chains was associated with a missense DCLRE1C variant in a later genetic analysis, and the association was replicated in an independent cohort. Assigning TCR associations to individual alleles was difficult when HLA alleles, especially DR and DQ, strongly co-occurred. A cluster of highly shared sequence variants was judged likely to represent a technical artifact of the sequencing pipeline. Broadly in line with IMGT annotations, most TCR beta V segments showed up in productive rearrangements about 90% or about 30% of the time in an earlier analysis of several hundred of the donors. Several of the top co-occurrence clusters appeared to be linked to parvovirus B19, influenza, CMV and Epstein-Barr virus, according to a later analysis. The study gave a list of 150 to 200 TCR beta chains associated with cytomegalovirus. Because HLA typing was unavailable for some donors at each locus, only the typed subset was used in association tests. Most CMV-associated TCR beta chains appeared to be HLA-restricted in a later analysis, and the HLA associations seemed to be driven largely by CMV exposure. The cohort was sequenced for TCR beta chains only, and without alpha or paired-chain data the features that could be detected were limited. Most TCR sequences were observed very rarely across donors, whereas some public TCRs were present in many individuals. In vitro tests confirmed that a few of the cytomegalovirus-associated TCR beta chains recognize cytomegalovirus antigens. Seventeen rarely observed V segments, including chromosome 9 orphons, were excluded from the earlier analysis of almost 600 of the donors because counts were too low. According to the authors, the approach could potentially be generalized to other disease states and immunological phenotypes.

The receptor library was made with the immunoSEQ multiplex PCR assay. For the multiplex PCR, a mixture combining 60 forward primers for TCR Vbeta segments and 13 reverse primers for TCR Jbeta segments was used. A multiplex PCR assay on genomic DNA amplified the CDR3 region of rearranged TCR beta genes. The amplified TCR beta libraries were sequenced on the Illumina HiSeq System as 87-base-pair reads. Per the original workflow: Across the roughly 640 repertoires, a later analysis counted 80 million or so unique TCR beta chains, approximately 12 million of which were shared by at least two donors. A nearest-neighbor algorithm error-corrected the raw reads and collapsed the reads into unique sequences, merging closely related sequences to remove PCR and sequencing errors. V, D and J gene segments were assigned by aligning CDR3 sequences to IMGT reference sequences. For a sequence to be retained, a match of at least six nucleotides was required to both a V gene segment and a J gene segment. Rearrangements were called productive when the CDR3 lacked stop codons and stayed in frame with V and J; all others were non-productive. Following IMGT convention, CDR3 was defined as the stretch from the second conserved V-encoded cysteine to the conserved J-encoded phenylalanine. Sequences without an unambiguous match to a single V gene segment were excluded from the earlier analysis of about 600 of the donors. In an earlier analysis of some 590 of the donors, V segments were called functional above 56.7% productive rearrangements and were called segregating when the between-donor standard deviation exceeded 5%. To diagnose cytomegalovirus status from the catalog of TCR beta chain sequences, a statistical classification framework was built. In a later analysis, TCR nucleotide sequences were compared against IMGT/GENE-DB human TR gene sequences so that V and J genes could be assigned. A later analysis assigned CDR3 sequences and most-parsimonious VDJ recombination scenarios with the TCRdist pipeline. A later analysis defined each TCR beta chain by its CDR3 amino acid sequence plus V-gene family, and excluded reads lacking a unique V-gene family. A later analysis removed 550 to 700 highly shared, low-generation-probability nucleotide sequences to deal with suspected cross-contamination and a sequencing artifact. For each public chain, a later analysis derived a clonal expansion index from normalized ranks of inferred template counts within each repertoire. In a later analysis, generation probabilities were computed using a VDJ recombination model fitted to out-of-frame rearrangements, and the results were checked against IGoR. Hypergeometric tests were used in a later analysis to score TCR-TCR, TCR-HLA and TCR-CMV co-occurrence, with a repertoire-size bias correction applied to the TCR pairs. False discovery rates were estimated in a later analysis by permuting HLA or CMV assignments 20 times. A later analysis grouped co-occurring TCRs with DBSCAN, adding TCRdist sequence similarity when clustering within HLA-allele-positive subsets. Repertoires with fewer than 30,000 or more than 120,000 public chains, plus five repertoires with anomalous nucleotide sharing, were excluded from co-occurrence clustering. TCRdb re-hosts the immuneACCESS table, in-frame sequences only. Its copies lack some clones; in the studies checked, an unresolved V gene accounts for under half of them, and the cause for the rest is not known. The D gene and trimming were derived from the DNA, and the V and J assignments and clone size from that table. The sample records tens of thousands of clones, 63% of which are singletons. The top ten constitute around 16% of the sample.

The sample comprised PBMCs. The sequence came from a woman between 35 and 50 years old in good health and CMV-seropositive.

The DNA is as follows: TGCGCCAGCAGCCAAGATTCTGGAGGCACCGGGACTAGATCTTTCGAGACCCAGTACTTC. Translated, it reads CASSQDSGGTGTRSFETQYF. Recombination linked TRBV4-3 to TRBJ2-5, with 8 bases matching TRBD2. The germline V gene yields LGHNA for CDR1 and YSLEER for CDR2. The CDR3 measures 20 amino acids from cysteine to phenylalanine. The only DNA kept is the CDR3, 60 bases in frame from the first base. V ends up 0 bases short and J 5 bases short, with an unmatched junction base count of 20.